The TCR beta chain described here comes from a study of blood T cells in healthy people across ages. Then a second PCR, running about 6 to 12 cycles, was carried out with a sample-barcoded 5' primer and a J-beta primer mix. A 12-random-nucleotide template-switch adaptor tagged each cDNA molecule. TCRdb reanalysed the 5' RACE reads using MiXCR and keeps one entry per CDR3 protein. The table lists 660,000 or so distinct CDR3 sequences, roughly 50% of them singletons, with roughly 34% in the top ten. The germline V gene encodes CDR1 SGHRS and CDR2 YFSETQ. The ends were cut back, 4 bases at V and 0 bases at J, with 14 bases in the middle. The CDR3 has 16 amino acids.

What was sequenced was blood. This clonotype was obtained from a man in his sixties in good health. The chain links TRBV5-1 to TRBJ2-1, with a tentative D call TRBD1 (6 bases). CDR3 sequence reads: CASSQGAGVSYNEQFF. As DNA, the CDR3 is TGCGCCAGCAGCCAAGGGGCAGGGGTCTCCTACAATGAGCAGTTCTTC.